Many counts were recorded for the clone carrying this T cell receptor (beta chain). The V end lost 3 bases, the J end lost 2 bases, and 18 bases lay between the germline ends. This CDR3 comprises 17 residues. Germline V gene data show CDR1 as MNHEY and CDR2 as SVGAGI. This specimen comes from a study of spatial heterogeneity in lung cancer. Study overall: The average appearance count of each unique TCR and UMI combination in raw reads was more than ten.

From the 5' RACE reads, TCRdb called clonotypes with MiXCR, one entry per CDR3 protein. The sample holds 35,000 to 45,000 distinct CDR3 sequences, around 5.2% seen once. Time point indicated: sample taken at primary tumor resection. Researchers sequenced whole RNA taken from tumor, nontumor lung or frozen PBMC without sorting. Sequenced here: PBMCs, sampled at surgery. V is TRBV6-5 and J is TRBJ2-3; a weak D match, TRBD2 (7 bases). This clonotype was obtained from a female donor with early-stage non-small cell lung cancer. In nucleotides, the CDR3 is TGTGCCAGCAGTTATACGGGGGGCCCCTTGTTCACAGATACGCAGTATTTT. The encoded protein is CASSYTGGPLFTDTQYF.